This record covers a single TCR beta chain. Methods used by the authors: Quantification of nucleated cells was approximated via reference gene primer amplification. This table comes from immunoSEQ multiplex PCR, and its TCRdb copy is limited to in-frame clones, with some not included. The V and J calls and the clone size are those of that table, but D and trimming were determined from the DNA. The sample lists about 68,000 clones; approximately 80% were seen once. Germline CDR1 and CDR2: KGHSH and LQKENI. The CDR3 has 15 residues. Deletions cut 1 base from V and 0 bases from J, with 10 bases between. This sample is part of a study of blood T cell repertoires in COVID-19.

The receptor was isolated from a man aged 80 or over with acute or convalescent COVID-19. Sequenced input: peripheral blood. V usage is TRBV18 and J usage is TRBJ2-7; maybe TRBD1 (5 bases). CDR3 in DNA: TGTGCCAGCTCACCACTTCAGGGAAGCTCCTACGAGCAGTACTTC. Its protein product is CASSPLQGSSYEQYF.